The 14 T cell receptor beta chains in this list originate from one sample, sequenced in a study of OX40 agonist ivuxolimab in advanced cancers. Profiling relied on immunoSEQ multiplex PCR, and the TCRdb table lists in-frame clones only, not all of them. The repertoire holds about 38,000 clones, with 60% to 80% as singletons. This material consisted of CD4+ or CD8+ T cells sorted from blood, taken in a trial of the OX40 agonist ivuxolimab. These receptors were collected from an adult with an advanced solid tumor such as melanoma, head and neck, liver or kidney cancer.

The chain joins TRBV5-1 to TRBJ2-1; 10 bases align to TRBD2. V trimming: 0 bases; J trimming: 0 bases; junction bases outside the gene matches: 9. This CDR3 is built from 19 residues. The germline V gene encodes CDR1 SGHRS and CDR2 YFSETQ. The CDR3 bases are TGCGCCAGCAGCTTGGCCGGGCTAGCGGGAGACAGCTCCTACAATGAGCAGTTCTTC. Translating gives CASSLAGLAGDSSYNEQFF.

This sequence joins TRBV18 and TRBJ1-3; D gene unclear. The CDR3 totals 17 residues. From germline, CDR1 is KGHSH and CDR2 LQKENI. Trimming took off 2 bases at V and 0 bases at J, with 14 bases between the two ends. The CDR3 DNA reads as TGTGCCAGCTCACCATCCGACGGACTGCTCTCTGGAAACACCATATATTTT. This encodes CASSPSDGLLSGNTIYF.

The chain has TRBV9 and TRBJ2-7; 10 bases map to TRBD1. Unmatched junction bases numbered 7, after V lost 3 bases and J lost 4 bases. This CDR3 is 15 amino acids long. Germline values: CDR1 SGDLS, CDR2 YYNGEE. CDR3 protein: CASSGGTGAFYEQYF. The DNA for the CDR3 is TGTGCCAGCAGCGGGGGGACAGGGGCTTTTTACGAGCAGTACTTC.

This clone was counted once. The chain uses TRBV5-4 and TRBJ2-7; TRBD1 is a possible D gene (6 bases). With 0 bases removed from V and 3 bases from J, the gap between germline ends came to 13 bases. CDR1 SGHNT and CDR2 YYREEE come from the germline V gene (reference sequence). The CDR3 consists of 15 residues. The CDR3 nucleotides read TGTGCCAGCAGCTTGGCCGCGACAGGAGTCTACGAGCAGTACTTC. The encoded protein is CASSLAATGVYEQYF.

This clone was recorded once. The rearrangement links TRBV5-1 to TRBJ1-1, with 8 bases aligning to TRBD1. Trimming took 7 bases from V and 4 from J; bases not matched to a gene: 9. The CDR3 spans 14 residues. The germline V gene encodes CDR1 SGHRS and CDR2 YFSETQ. The CDR3 DNA reads as TGCGCCAGCCGCCCGGAGACAGGGGCCACTGAAGCTTTCTTT. Translation gives CASRPETGATEAFF.

This chain connects TRBV28 to TRBJ1-2, with 9 bases that match TRBD1. Germline V gives CDR1 MDHEN, CDR2 SYDVKM. Trimming took 6 bases from V and 4 from J; bases not matched to a gene: 3. There are 13 residues in the CDR3. The chain's CDR3 is CASRETGGYGYTF. Written as DNA, the CDR3 is TGTGCCAGCAGGGAGACAGGGGGCTATGGCTACACCTTC.

The V call is TRBV5-1, the J call TRBJ2-2; TRBD1 matches at 9 bases. Germline V gene lookup returns CDR1 SGHRS and CDR2 YFSETQ. There are 16 residues in the CDR3. Unmatched junction bases numbered 10, after V lost 3 bases and J lost 7 bases. This CDR3 reads CASSSPPGQGHGELFF. The DNA of the CDR3 is TGCGCCAGCAGCTCCCCCCCGGGACAGGGACACGGGGAGCTGTTTTTT.

The chain uses TRBV5-5 and TRBJ1-5, with D perhaps matching TRBD1 (6 bases). This CDR3 contains 15 residues. Between the trimmed V and J ends, which lost 0 bases and 2 bases, there was a span of 9 bases. Germline loops: CDR1 SGHKS, CDR2 YYEKEE (reference sequence). The CDR3 nucleotides are TGTGCCAGCAGCTTGGAGGCAGGGGGCAATCAGCCCCAGCATTTT. Amino acids: CASSLEAGGNQPQHF.

This rearrangement joins TRBV28 to TRBJ1-5; D unresolved. Germline CDR1 MDHEN, CDR2 SYDVKM. The V gene lost 5 bases and the J gene lost 6 bases, with 11 bases spanning the gap. This CDR3 is built from 13 residues. The CDR3 sequence: CASSPFGVQPQHF. CDR3 sequence (DNA): TGTGCCAGCAGTCCCTTTGGGGTTCAGCCCCAGCATTTT.

The chain employs TRBV11-2 and TRBJ2-7, with D perhaps being TRBD1 or TRBD2 (5 bases each). Between the trimmed V and J ends, which lost 4 bases and 2 bases, there was a span of 9 bases. The CDR3 sequence is 13 residues long. Looked up from germline, CDR1 is SGHAT and CDR2 is FQNNGV. The CDR3 loop is CASSSGTPYEQYF. CDR3 nucleotides: TGTGCCAGCAGCTCCGGGACCCCCTACGAGCAGTACTTC.

This chain joins TRBV25-1 and TRBJ1-1; 8 bases agree with TRBD1. Germline CDR1 reads MGHDK; CDR2 reads SYGVNS. CDR3 length equals 14 residues. Losses at the gene ends were 4 bases for V and 4 bases for J; bases not matched to a gene: 5. Here the CDR3 DNA reads TGTGCCAGCAGTGCAGACAGGGGAGGCACTGAAGCTTTCTTT. The encoded protein is CASSADRGGTEAFF.

This clone was seen only a few times. The V call is TRBV4-1, the J call TRBJ2-7; D gene unclear. Trimming pared 0 bases from V and 3 bases from J, leaving 6 bases between. CDR3 length equals 13 residues. The germline V gene encodes CDR1 MGHRA and CDR2 YSYEKL. The CDR3 is CASSQDNSYEQYF. CDR3 DNA: TGCGCCAGCAGCCAAGATAACAGCTACGAGCAGTACTTC.

This clone is a singleton in its sample. The rearrangement joins TRBV6-5 to TRBJ2-7, with TRBD2 matching 9 bases. The trim removed 6 bases at V and 8 bases at J, leaving 14 bases unmatched. The CDR3 has 15 amino acids. Germline V gene lookup returns CDR1 MNHEY and CDR2 SVGAGI. In DNA, the CDR3 is TGTGCCAGCAGCAGAGGGACTAGCAGATCGGACAAGCAGTACTTC. Protein sequence: CASSRGTSRSDKQYF.

The rearrangement joins TRBV6-5 to TRBJ1-1; D not resolved. There are 14 residues in the CDR3. The V gene lost 4 bases and the J gene lost 0 bases, with 9 bases spanning the gap. Germline loops: CDR1 MNHEY, CDR2 SVGAGI. The CDR3 loop reads CASSFTGLNTEAFF. The CDR3 nucleotides are TGTGCCAGCAGTTTTACGGGATTGAACACTGAAGCTTTCTTT.